Listed below are T cell receptor beta chains from one sample, sequenced in a study of T cell repertoires in cytomegalovirus infection. Their cognate antigens are unknown. TCRdb called the reads again in MiXCR, with one record for every CDR3 protein. The table shows about 770,000 distinct CDR3 sequences, with 25% to 35% occurring only once. Material: cultured CD8+ T cells from PBMCs, obtained from culture after CMV antigen stimulation. Source of these receptors: a human donor in good health (CMV status not recorded). Some clones in this sample may be carry-over from other donors' samples. The CDR3 runs from the conserved cysteine through the conserved F or W. The D gene is left open where the match is weak. Only part of the rows carry a size: once, few, many, or a class if the clone is expanded.

len: 14
abundance: once
v_gene: TRBV5-4
j_gene: TRBJ1-1
d_gene: TRBD1
CDR3nt: TGTGCCAGCAGCAGCGGGACAGGGGCCCCTGAAGCTTTCTTT
CDR3aa: CASSSGTGAPEAFF

len: 13
abundance: .
v_gene: TRBV6-8
j_gene: TRBJ1-1
d_gene: .
CDR3nt: TGTGCCAGCACCACCCTATTGGGGGAAGAAGCTTTCTTT
CDR3aa: CASTTLLGEEAFF

len: 15
abundance: .
v_gene: TRBV2
j_gene: TRBJ2-1
d_gene: .
CDR3nt: TGTGCCAGCAGGCTCAGGGGGGCCCCCTACAATGAGCAGTTCTTC
CDR3aa: CASRLRGAPYNEQFF

len: 16
abundance: .
v_gene: TRBV7-2
j_gene: TRBJ2-5
d_gene: TRBD1
CDR3nt: TGTGCCAGCAGCTTAAGCTGGGCAGGGGGCCGGGAGACCCAGTACTTC
CDR3aa: CASSLSWAGGRETQYF

len: 16
abundance: many
v_gene: TRBV10-3
j_gene: TRBJ2-1
d_gene: .
CDR3nt: TGTGCCATCAGCCGACACTCCGAATCCCGTTACAATGAGCAGTTCTTC
CDR3aa: CAISRHSESRYNEQFF

len: 12
abundance: .
v_gene: TRBV9
j_gene: TRBJ2-1
d_gene: .
CDR3nt: TGTGCCAGCAGCGCAGTCGAGGACGAGCAGTTCTTC
CDR3aa: CASSAVEDEQFF

len: 16
abundance: many
v_gene: TRBV7-9
j_gene: TRBJ2-4
d_gene: .
CDR3nt: TGTGCCAGCAGCAGGAGGGACGGACCAGCCAAAAACATTCAGTACTTC
CDR3aa: CASSRRDGPAKNIQYF

len: 15
abundance: few
v_gene: TRBV27
j_gene: TRBJ1-5
d_gene: .
CDR3nt: TGTGCCAGCAGTTTGACCGGCAGGGGCAATCAGCCCCAGCATTTT
CDR3aa: CASSLTGRGNQPQHF

len: 12
abundance: .
v_gene: TRBV6-1
j_gene: TRBJ1-2
d_gene: .
CDR3nt: TGTGCCAGCGTCACGACAGGCTATGGCTACACCTTC
CDR3aa: CASVTTGYGYTF

len: 14
abundance: .
v_gene: TRBV19
j_gene: TRBJ1-1
d_gene: .
CDR3nt: TGTGCCAGTAGTATCTGGCGGGGCAACACTGAAGCTTTCTTT
CDR3aa: CASSIWRGNTEAFF

len: 12
abundance: .
v_gene: TRBV6-2/TRBV6-3
j_gene: TRBJ2-3
d_gene: .
CDR3nt: TGTGCCAGCAGGTCCGGGTGGGATACGCAGTATTTT
CDR3aa: CASRSGWDTQYF

len: 19
abundance: .
v_gene: TRBV27
j_gene: TRBJ1-1
d_gene: TRBD1
CDR3nt: TGTGCCAGCAGTTTATTCCCCGAAATCTCTGACAGGGTTGACACTGAAGCTTTCTTT
CDR3aa: CASSLFPEISDRVDTEAFF

len: 15
abundance: .
v_gene: TRBV4-1
j_gene: TRBJ2-3
d_gene: .
CDR3nt: TGCACCAGCAGCCAAGATAGGACTGAGACAGATACGCAGTATTTT
CDR3aa: CTSSQDRTETDTQYF

len: 12
abundance: few
v_gene: TRBV7-9
j_gene: TRBJ2-7
d_gene: .
CDR3nt: TGTGCCAGCATCGGGGTATCAGGCGAGCAGTACTTC
CDR3aa: CASIGVSGEQYF

len: 14
abundance: .
v_gene: TRBV7-6
j_gene: TRBJ2-7
d_gene: .
CDR3nt: TGTGCCAGCAGCCCCACTGCGGGCTCCTACGAGCAGTACTTC
CDR3aa: CASSPTAGSYEQYF

len: 15
abundance: .
v_gene: TRBV5-8
j_gene: TRBJ2-3
d_gene: .
CDR3nt: TGTGCCAGGAGCTTAGGGACGGGTTCGGCAGATACGCAGTATTTT
CDR3aa: CARSLGTGSADTQYF

len: 15
abundance: few
v_gene: TRBV6-1
j_gene: TRBJ1-2
d_gene: TRBD1
CDR3nt: TGTGCCAGCAGCTCGGGACAGGGTATCGTCTATGGCTACACCTTC
CDR3aa: CASSSGQGIVYGYTF

len: 15
abundance: .
v_gene: TRBV19
j_gene: TRBJ2-1
d_gene: TRBD2
CDR3nt: TGTGCCAGTAGTGCGACTAGCGGGGGGCCCGATGAGCAGTTCTTC
CDR3aa: CASSATSGGPDEQFF

len: 15
abundance: .
v_gene: TRBV7-6
j_gene: TRBJ2-5
d_gene: TRBD1
CDR3nt: TGTGCCAGCAGCCAAGGGACAGTTTTTAAAGAGACCCAGTACTTC
CDR3aa: CASSQGTVFKETQYF

len: 16
abundance: .
v_gene: TRBV12-3/TRBV12-4
j_gene: TRBJ1-1
d_gene: .
CDR3nt: TGTGCCAGCAGTTTAGTGACCGGAGCGCCGTCCCCTGAAGCTTTCTTT
CDR3aa: CASSLVTGAPSPEAFF

len: 14
abundance: .
v_gene: TRBV4-1
j_gene: TRBJ1-5
d_gene: .
CDR3nt: TGTGCCAGCAGCCGGGTGGAGCTCGGTCAGCCCCAGCATTTT
CDR3aa: CASSRVELGQPQHF

len: 16
abundance: few
v_gene: TRBV4-1
j_gene: TRBJ2-1
d_gene: .
CDR3nt: TGCGCCAGCAGCCCCCTGTATGGGGGCGCCTACAATGAGCAGTTCTTC
CDR3aa: CASSPLYGGAYNEQFF

len: 17
abundance: few
v_gene: TRBV6-1
j_gene: TRBJ1-4
d_gene: .
CDR3nt: TGTGCCAGCAGTGAAGACCTTATAGAGGCAACTAATGAAAAACTGTTTTTT
CDR3aa: CASSEDLIEATNEKLFF

len: 18
abundance: few
v_gene: TRBV4-3
j_gene: TRBJ2-5
d_gene: .
CDR3nt: TGCGCCAGCAGCCAAGTGAACGCCGGGGGAATGTACCAAGAGACCCAGTACTTC
CDR3aa: CASSQVNAGGMYQETQYF

len: 15
abundance: .
v_gene: TRBV7-6
j_gene: TRBJ2-1
d_gene: .
CDR3nt: TGTGCCAGCAGCTTAGAACGGAGCTCCTACAATGAGCAGTTCTTC
CDR3aa: CASSLERSSYNEQFF

len: 13
abundance: .
v_gene: TRBV19
j_gene: TRBJ1-1
d_gene: .
CDR3nt: TGTGCCAGTAATAACTTTGAGGTGACTGAAGCTTTCTTT
CDR3aa: CASNNFEVTEAFF

len: 17
abundance: .
v_gene: TRBV7-6
j_gene: TRBJ2-1
d_gene: .
CDR3nt: TGTGCCAGCAGCTTAGCGAATAGGTTATACTCCTACAATGAGCAGTTCTTC
CDR3aa: CASSLANRLYSYNEQFF

len: 14
abundance: few
v_gene: TRBV7-2
j_gene: TRBJ1-3
d_gene: .
CDR3nt: TGTGCCAGCAGCCGAGGGGAAACGGGAAACACCATATATTTT
CDR3aa: CASSRGETGNTIYF

len: 16
abundance: .
v_gene: TRBV7-9
j_gene: TRBJ2-1
d_gene: TRBD2
CDR3nt: TGTGCCAGCAGCTTAGAGGCTAGCGGGGGGGCCCATGAGCAGTTCTTC
CDR3aa: CASSLEASGGAHEQFF

len: 15
abundance: .
v_gene: TRBV27
j_gene: TRBJ2-5
d_gene: .
CDR3nt: TGTGCCAGCAGCCCGAGACCAGGGGTGGAAGAGACCCAGTACTTC
CDR3aa: CASSPRPGVEETQYF

len: 14
abundance: few
v_gene: TRBV13
j_gene: TRBJ2-7
d_gene: TRBD1
CDR3nt: TGTGCCAGCAGCTCGAGGGGGCGCGACTACGAGCAGTACTTC
CDR3aa: CASSSRGRDYEQYF

len: 15
abundance: .
v_gene: TRBV19
j_gene: TRBJ2-1
d_gene: TRBD2
CDR3nt: TGTGCCAGTAGTATCTCTAGCGGGCGTCGCAATGAGCAGTTCTTC
CDR3aa: CASSISSGRRNEQFF

len: 13
abundance: .
v_gene: TRBV20-1
j_gene: TRBJ2-5
d_gene: .
CDR3nt: TGCAGTGCTACATCCTTGAGAGGAGAGACCCAGTACTTC
CDR3aa: CSATSLRGETQYF

len: 14
abundance: .
v_gene: TRBV7-9
j_gene: TRBJ2-5
d_gene: TRBD2
CDR3nt: TGTGCCAGCAGCTCACAGGGACTAGGAGAGACCCAGTACTTC
CDR3aa: CASSSQGLGETQYF

len: 15
abundance: few
v_gene: TRBV5-6
j_gene: TRBJ1-1
d_gene: .
CDR3nt: TGTGCCAGCAGCTCCATGGGTGGCCGTCTCACTGAAGCTTTCTTT
CDR3aa: CASSSMGGRLTEAFF

len: 16
abundance: .
v_gene: TRBV27
j_gene: TRBJ1-6
d_gene: TRBD1
CDR3nt: TGTGCCAGCAGTCGACAGGGACGATCGACAGGTTCACCCCTCCACTTT
CDR3aa: CASSRQGRSTGSPLHF

len: 15
abundance: many
v_gene: TRBV7-8
j_gene: TRBJ2-1
d_gene: .
CDR3nt: TGTGCCAGCAGCTATAGATGGGCGGGGAACAATGAGCAGTTCTTC
CDR3aa: CASSYRWAGNNEQFF

len: 14
abundance: many
v_gene: TRBV7-6
j_gene: TRBJ1-2
d_gene: TRBD1
CDR3nt: TGTGCCAGCAGCCCAAGGAGGGGGCACTATGGCTACACCTTC
CDR3aa: CASSPRRGHYGYTF

len: 14
abundance: few
v_gene: TRBV4-1
j_gene: TRBJ2-1
d_gene: .
CDR3nt: TGCGCCAGCAGCCAAGCTCGGAGGGGGAATGAGCAGTTCTTC
CDR3aa: CASSQARRGNEQFF

len: 13
abundance: many
v_gene: TRBV19
j_gene: TRBJ1-5
d_gene: TRBD1
CDR3nt: TGTGCCAGTCGGGACAGTAGTTCTCAGCCCCAGCATTTT
CDR3aa: CASRDSSSQPQHF

len: 13
abundance: .
v_gene: TRBV19
j_gene: TRBJ1-5
d_gene: .
CDR3nt: TGTGCCAGTAGTATAGAAGTAGTAGAGCCCCAGCATTTT
CDR3aa: CASSIEVVEPQHF

len: 15
abundance: .
v_gene: TRBV29-1
j_gene: TRBJ1-2
d_gene: .
CDR3nt: TGCAGCGTCGAAACTATGTGGGGTTCCACCTATGGCTACACCTTC
CDR3aa: CSVETMWGSTYGYTF

len: 14
abundance: .
v_gene: TRBV28
j_gene: TRBJ2-3
d_gene: TRBD2
CDR3nt: TGTGCCAGCGGCGGGGGGCAAGGCACAGATACGCAGTATTTT
CDR3aa: CASGGGQGTDTQYF

len: 18
abundance: few
v_gene: TRBV7-8
j_gene: TRBJ2-3
d_gene: TRBD2
CDR3nt: TGTGCCAGCACCACCGAGACTAGCGGGGATTCTAGCACAGATACGCAGTATTTT
CDR3aa: CASTTETSGDSSTDTQYF

len: 14
abundance: few
v_gene: TRBV12-3/TRBV12-4
j_gene: TRBJ2-1
d_gene: TRBD1
CDR3nt: TGTGCGACCTCCGGGACAGGGGCGGCAGATGAGCAGTTCTTC
CDR3aa: CATSGTGAADEQFF

len: 14
abundance: .
v_gene: TRBV6-2/TRBV6-3
j_gene: TRBJ2-6
d_gene: .
CDR3nt: TGTGCCAGCGCTGAGAATACTGGGGCCAACGTCCTGACTTTC
CDR3aa: CASAENTGANVLTF

len: 14
abundance: .
v_gene: TRBV12-3/TRBV12-4
j_gene: TRBJ1-2
d_gene: .
CDR3nt: TGTGCCAGCAGTTTAACGGCGGGGGTTCCCGGCTACACCTTC
CDR3aa: CASSLTAGVPGYTF

len: 15
abundance: many
v_gene: TRBV7-9
j_gene: TRBJ1-4
d_gene: .
CDR3nt: TGTGCCAGCAGCCTCCGACAGAGAAAAAATGAAAAACTGTTTTTT
CDR3aa: CASSLRQRKNEKLFF

len: 12
abundance: .
v_gene: TRBV5-4
j_gene: TRBJ1-1
d_gene: .
CDR3nt: TGTGCCAGCAGCAGGGGAATTACTGAAGCTTTCTTT
CDR3aa: CASSRGITEAFF